This note documents a single TCR beta chain sequence. This table comes from immunoSEQ multiplex PCR, and its TCRdb copy is limited to in-frame clones, with some not included. Seen here are 40,000 to 50,000 clones, 60% to 85% observed once, and the top ten hold approximately 1.1%. After removal of 4 bases from V and 5 bases from J, the junction contained 11 bases not matched to a gene. Germline V lookup: CDR1 SGHNT, CDR2 YENEEA. The CDR3 sequence is 15 residues long. These data belong to a study of preoperative IRX-2 immunotherapy in early breast cancer. Treatment defined: preoperative locoregional IRX-2 cytokine immunotherapy.

The receptor was isolated from a human donor with breast cancer. This material consisted of tumor tissue, taken after IRX-2 immunotherapy. This chain joins TRBV11-3 and TRBJ2-7, with TRBD2 identical over 7 bases. DNA for the CDR3: TGTGCCAGCAGCTCCTCCGGCGGGAGTTATAACGAGCAGTACTTC. Its protein is CASSSSGGSYNEQYF. Based on the CDR3 plus reference TRBV11-3 and TRBJ2-7, the full variable domain is EAGVVQSPRYKIIEKKQPVAFWCNPISGHNTLYWYLQNLGQGPELLIRYENEEAVDDSQLPKDRFSAERLKGVDSTLKIQPAELGDSAVYLCASSSSGGSYNEQYFGPGTRLTVT.